These T cell receptor beta chains were read from a single sample in a study of shared T cell receptors in the human thymus. The protocol was immunoSEQ multiplex PCR, while the TCRdb copy is restricted to in-frame clones and leaves out a portion. The sample carries hundreds of thousands of clones, 75% to 85% recorded once. These data were also filed under a second study, of human thymus T cells.

The sequencing input was thymocytes. The receptors originated from a boy under three years old with a congenital heart defect. The conserved cysteine and the conserved F or W are not part of the CDR3 here. D genes are given only for firm matches.

v_call: TRBV9; d_call: TRBD2; cdr3_aa: ASASGDYNEQF
v_call: TRBV29-1; d_call: TRBD2; cdr3_aa: SVEDQRREGPHEQY
v_call: TRBV19; d_call: TRBD2; cdr3_aa: ASSIGSGLAGVQETQY
v_call: TRBV4-3; d_call: TRBD2; cdr3_aa: ASSQEPGGRDSYEQY
v_call: TRBV7-8; d_call: TRBD2; cdr3_aa: ASSLGRLARQF
v_call: TRBV29-1; d_call: .; cdr3_aa: SALLETQY
v_call: TRBV27; d_call: TRBD1; cdr3_aa: ASSPGQGAFEQY
v_call: TRBV7-9; d_call: TRBD2; cdr3_aa: ASSSVRERVETQY
v_call: TRBV25-1; d_call: .; cdr3_aa: ASSEPLRTEQY
v_call: TRBV7-6; d_call: .; cdr3_aa: ASSLGQDEKLF
v_call: TRBV19; d_call: TRBD1; cdr3_aa: ASSGRGKDTIY
v_call: TRBV6-5; d_call: .; cdr3_aa: ASSSVKRGYEQY
v_call: TRBV28; d_call: TRBD1; cdr3_aa: ATTGGVYGYT
v_call: TRBV16; d_call: TRBD2; cdr3_aa: ASSKRGLAGGRSSTDTQY
v_call: TRBV28; d_call: TRBD2; cdr3_aa: ASSLRPGLAGVREDTQY
v_call: TRBV6-5; d_call: .; cdr3_aa: ASTYLPGAVGELF
v_call: TRBV7-2; d_call: TRBD2; cdr3_aa: ASSLAGREEFYEQY
v_call: TRBV29-1; d_call: .; cdr3_aa: SVGGSGYSYNEQF
v_call: TRBV4-3; d_call: TRBD2; cdr3_aa: ASSQDPASGRGYNEQF
v_call: TRBV10-1; d_call: TRBD2; cdr3_aa: ASSDRREGLNEQF
v_call: TRBV27; d_call: .; cdr3_aa: ASSPRWQDTGELF
v_call: TRBV18; d_call: TRBD1; cdr3_aa: ASSPNPRDRGLETQY
v_call: TRBV11-2; d_call: TRBD1; cdr3_aa: ASSLGQGLPYEQY
v_call: TRBV4-3; d_call: .; cdr3_aa: ASSQEGGNQPQH
v_call: TRBV12-2; d_call: .; cdr3_aa: ASRLAGGPRTPYYEQY
v_call: TRBV5-1; d_call: TRBD1; cdr3_aa: ASKPGQALKGCEQY
v_call: TRBV4-2; d_call: .; cdr3_aa: ASSQDLSSGNTIY
v_call: TRBV5-1; d_call: .; cdr3_aa: ASSLALPYYEQY
v_call: TRBV25-1; d_call: TRBD2; cdr3_aa: ASSEYDWLAVTDTQY
v_call: TRBV28; d_call: .; cdr3_aa: ASSFQGRNGELF
v_call: TRBV27; d_call: TRBD2; cdr3_aa: ASSSRTSGDQETQY
v_call: TRBV6-6; d_call: .; cdr3_aa: AERQENTGELF
v_call: TRBV11-2; d_call: .; cdr3_aa: ASSTPLAGLYEAF
v_call: TRBV19; d_call: TRBD1; cdr3_aa: ASTLGRGDTEAF
v_call: TRBV10-3; d_call: .; cdr3_aa: AISALGRGPLYEQY
v_call: TRBV15; d_call: .; cdr3_aa: ATSRGGVGYQETQY
v_call: TRBV4-3; d_call: .; cdr3_aa: ASSHHGGQNYGYT
v_call: TRBV4-1; d_call: .; cdr3_aa: ASSLSSGNLEDTQY
v_call: TRBV7-2; d_call: .; cdr3_aa: ASTAPETYEQY
v_call: TRBV7-9; d_call: .; cdr3_aa: ASSLDRRPGELF
v_call: TRBV27; d_call: TRBD2; cdr3_aa: ASSLGSGVYNEQF
v_call: TRBV4-3; d_call: TRBD2; cdr3_aa: ASSGAGEADTQY
v_call: TRBV4-2; d_call: TRBD2; cdr3_aa: ASSSTVRAGVPYYEQY
v_call: TRBV6-1; d_call: .; cdr3_aa: ASSPGTPSDQPQH
v_call: TRBV2; d_call: TRBD2; cdr3_aa: ASNPRGGTAGTSGPDTQY
v_call: TRBV19; d_call: .; cdr3_aa: ASSPRSGTHNEKLF
v_call: TRBV11-2; d_call: .; cdr3_aa: ASSLKRPSTNEKLF
v_call: TRBV18; d_call: TRBD1; cdr3_aa: ASSPDRGPAKNIQY
v_call: TRBV4-2; d_call: TRBD2; cdr3_aa: ASSHVPSGRNTDTQY
v_call: TRBV5-1; d_call: .; cdr3_aa: ASSLETGGGYGYT
v_call: TRBV6-4; d_call: TRBD1; cdr3_aa: ASSDGGQANTGELF
v_call: TRBV19; d_call: .; cdr3_aa: ASTRTRTEAF
v_call: TRBV9; d_call: TRBD2; cdr3_aa: ASSAWGGNSGANVLT
v_call: TRBV6-1; d_call: .; cdr3_aa: ASSEGRDKGNCTDTQY